This entry lists 11 T cell receptor beta chains sequenced from one sample in a study of shared clonotypes between healthy human individuals. Sequencing used immunoSEQ multiplex PCR; TCRdb keeps in-frame clones, though not all of them. The sample contains fewer than 2.5 million clones, roughly 93% of which appear only once. The specimen sequenced was naive CD4+ T cells from PBMCs. The subset denotes: CD45RA+ positively selected. These receptors all come from a man aged 18-30 years in good health. Some clones in this sample may be carry-over from other donors' samples.

The chain links TRBV2 to TRBJ2-2, with D hard to call. The CDR3 length is 14 residues. CDR1 and CDR2 (germline): SNHLY, FYNNEI. V was shortened by 6 bases and J by 8 bases, with 16 bases between the two germline ends. CDR3 loop: CASRRRPELGELFF. For the CDR3, the DNA is TGTGCCAGCAGAAGACGTCCAGAACTTGGGGAGCTGTTTTTT.

V is TRBV5-1 and J is TRBJ2-7; TRBD1 might be the D (5 bases). The CDR3 spans 13 residues. From germline, CDR1 is SGHRS and CDR2 YFSETQ. The germline V and J ends were trimmed by 3 bases and 2 bases, with 9 bases remaining between them. Here the CDR3 reads CASSWATAYEQYF. The CDR3 DNA sequence: TGCGCCAGCAGCTGGGCGACAGCCTACGAGCAGTACTTC.

Points on this clone: Other DNA sequences from this sample encode an identical CDR3 as well. The J gene is TRBJ2-7, the V gene TRBV28, with 7 bases identical to TRBD2. Looked up from germline, CDR1 is MDHEN and CDR2 is SYDVKM. V was pared by 6 bases and J by 5 bases, with 4 bases of the junction left unmatched. This CDR3 contains 12 residues. CDR3 sequence reads: CASSSTSDEQYF. The CDR3 nucleotides read TGTGCCAGCAGCTCCACTAGCGACGAGCAGTACTTC.

As for this clone: Additional DNA sequences in this sample encode the identical CDR3. The V gene is TRBV28, the J gene TRBJ1-3, with D unresolved. V lost 3 bases and J 0 bases, leaving 3 bases between the germline ends. Germline V CDR1 and CDR2: MDHEN, SYDVKM. This CDR3 has 13 residues. Here the CDR3 reads CASSFLSGNTIYF. CDR3 in DNA: TGTGCCAGCAGTTTCCTCTCTGGAAACACCATATATTTT.

The V and J genes are TRBV14 and TRBJ2-1, with D unclear. The CDR3 has 14 residues. The ends were cut back, 0 bases at V and 5 bases at J, with 8 bases in the middle. CDR1 and CDR2 from the germline V gene are SGHDN and FVKESK. DNA for the CDR3: TGTGCCAGCAGCCAAGATCTGACCCACAATGAGCAGTTCTTC. It is translated as CASSQDLTHNEQFF.

The CDR3 sequence is CASSPAGDTQYF. CDR3 bases: TGTGCCAGCAGCCCCGCAGGGGATACGCAGTATTTT. This rearrangement joins TRBV9 to TRBJ2-3; possibly TRBD1 for D (5 bases). V was clipped by 4 bases and J by 6 bases, with 9 bases between them. CDR1 is SGDLS and CDR2 is YYNGEE in the germline V gene. The CDR3 totals 12 residues. Combining the CDR3 with reference TRBV9 and TRBJ2-3 gives the whole variable domain DSGVTQTPKHLITATGQRVTLRCSPRSGDLSVYWYQQSLDQGLQFLIQYYNGEERAKGNILERFSAQQFPDLHSELNLSSLELGDSALYFCASSPAGDTQYFGPGTRLTVL.

The CDR3 region is CASSFPATYRTDTQYF. CDR3 DNA: TGTGCCAGCAGTTTTCCGGCGACTTACCGCACAGATACGCAGTATTTT. V is TRBV28 and J is TRBJ2-3; D gene uncertain. The CDR3 covers 16 residues. Per the germline V gene, CDR1 is MDHEN and CDR2 is SYDVKM. The V gene lost 3 bases and the J gene lost 1 base, with 14 bases spanning the gap.

This chain joins TRBV7-9 and TRBJ1-2; D is perhaps TRBD1 (6 bases). Germline loops: CDR1 SEHNR, CDR2 FQNEAQ (reference sequence). V lost 5 bases and J lost 1, with 11 bases in between. CDR3 length: 14 residues. This chain's CDR3 is CASSRRDNNYGYTF. CDR3 nucleotide sequence: TGTGCCAGCAGCCGCCGGGACAATAACTATGGCTACACCTTC.

A single count supports this clone. The J gene is TRBJ2-7, the V gene TRBV7-3, with D perhaps assigned TRBD1 or TRBD2 (6 bases each). The CDR3 loop spans 13 amino acids. Trimming removed 5 bases from V and 6 bases from J, with 14 bases in between. CDR1 and CDR2 from the germline V gene are SGHTA and FQGTGA. DNA of the CDR3: TGTGCCAGCAGCGTAAACAGGGACTCCGAGCAGTACTTC. Its protein is CASSVNRDSEQYF. The full variable domain, in which reference TRBV7-3 and TRBJ2-7 provide the parts outside the CDR3, is GAGVSQTPSNKVTEKGKYVELRCDPISGHTALYWYRQSLGQGPEFLIYFQGTGAADDSGLPNDRFFAVRPEGSVSTLKIQRTERGDSAVYLCASSVNRDSEQYFGPGTRLTVT.

This chain links TRBV19 with TRBJ2-7; D gene uncertain. The CDR3 length is 15 residues. The germline V gene has CDR1 LNHDA and CDR2 SQIVND (reference sequence). Between the trimmed V and J ends, which lost 5 bases and 0 bases, there was a span of 14 bases. CDR3 protein: CASSPWAEGSYEQYF. The DNA for the CDR3 is TGTGCCAGTAGTCCCTGGGCAGAAGGCTCCTACGAGCAGTACTTC.

CDR3 amino acids: CATYRDRGQDTQYF. The CDR3 coding sequence is TGTGCCACCTACCGGGACAGGGGTCAAGATACGCAGTATTTT. The chain links TRBV6-5 to TRBJ2-3; 10 nucleotides match TRBD1. The length of the CDR3 is 14 residues. Trimming at V came to 10 bases and at J to 5 bases, leaving 9 bases not matched to a gene. Germline values: CDR1 MNHEY, CDR2 SVGAGI.